This T cell receptor beta chain comes out of a study of cytomegalovirus exposure and HLA in healthy donors. The PCR used 60 Vbeta and 13 Jbeta primers. TCRdb keeps only in-frame clones here, not all; method: immunoSEQ multiplex PCR. The table records over 100,000 clones, roughly 89% of them present only once. Sequencing was done on a sample of PBMCs. This clonotype was obtained from a young woman in good health and CMV-seronegative.

The CDR3 reads CASSDGRRVYGYTF. CDR3 DNA sequence: TGTGCCAGCAGCGACGGACGCAGGGTCTATGGCTACACCTTC. The chain is built from TRBV5-4 and TRBJ1-2; possibly TRBD1 for D (5 bases). There are 14 residues in the CDR3. The germline CDR1 and CDR2 sequences are SGHNT and YYREEE (reference sequence). The V end was cut by 4 bases, the J end by 4 bases, with 14 bases between. Supplemented by reference TRBV5-4 and TRBJ1-2, the full variable domain reads ETGVTQSPTHLIKTRGQQVTLRCSSQSGHNTVSWYQQALGQGPQFIFQYYREEENGRGNFPPRFSGLQFPNYSSELNVNALELDDSALYLCASSDGRRVYGYTFGSGTRLTVV.